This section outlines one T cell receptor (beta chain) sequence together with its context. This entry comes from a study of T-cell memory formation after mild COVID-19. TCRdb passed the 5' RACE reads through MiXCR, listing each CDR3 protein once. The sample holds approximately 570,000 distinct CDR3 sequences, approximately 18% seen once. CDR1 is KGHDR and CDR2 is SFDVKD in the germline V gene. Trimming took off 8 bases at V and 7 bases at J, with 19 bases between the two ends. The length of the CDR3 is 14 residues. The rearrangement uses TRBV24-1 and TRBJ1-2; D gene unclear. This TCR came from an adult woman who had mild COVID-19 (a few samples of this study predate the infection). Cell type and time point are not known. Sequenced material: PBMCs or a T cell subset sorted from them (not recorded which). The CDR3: CATKANAHPGGYTF. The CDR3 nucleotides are TGTGCCACCAAGGCGAATGCTCATCCGGGTGGCTACACCTTC.